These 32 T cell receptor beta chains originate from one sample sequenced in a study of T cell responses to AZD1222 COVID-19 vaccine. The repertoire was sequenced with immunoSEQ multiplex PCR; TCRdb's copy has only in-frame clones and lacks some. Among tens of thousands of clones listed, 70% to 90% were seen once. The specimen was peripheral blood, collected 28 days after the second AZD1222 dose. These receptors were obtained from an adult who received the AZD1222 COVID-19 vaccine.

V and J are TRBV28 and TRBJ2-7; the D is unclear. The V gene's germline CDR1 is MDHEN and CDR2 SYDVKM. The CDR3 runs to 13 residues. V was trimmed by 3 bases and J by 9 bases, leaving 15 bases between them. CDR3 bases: TGTGCCAGCAGTTTGACGTCCCCATTGGTGCAGTACTTC. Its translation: CASSLTSPLVQYF.

CDR3 region: CASSLGLQSVRDRGYEQYF. CDR3 coding DNA: TGTGCCAGCAGTTTAGGTTTACAGAGCGTGAGGGACAGGGGGTACGAGCAGTACTTC. V and J are TRBV27 and TRBJ2-7, with 11 bases fitting TRBD1. With 2 bases clipped from V and 4 bases from J, the junction kept 16 bases outside the gene matches. The CDR3 has 19 amino acids. CDR1 MNHEY and CDR2 SMNVEV come from the germline V gene (reference sequence).

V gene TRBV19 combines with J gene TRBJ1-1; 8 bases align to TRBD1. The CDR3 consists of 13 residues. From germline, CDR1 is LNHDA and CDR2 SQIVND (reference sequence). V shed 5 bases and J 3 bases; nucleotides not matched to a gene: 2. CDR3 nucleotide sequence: TGTGCCAGTAGTTCGACAGGGGACACTGAAGCTTTCTTT. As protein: CASSSTGDTEAFF.

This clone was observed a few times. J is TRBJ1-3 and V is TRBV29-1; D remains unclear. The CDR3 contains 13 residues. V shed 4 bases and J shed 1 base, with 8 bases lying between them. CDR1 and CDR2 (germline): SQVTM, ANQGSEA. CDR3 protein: CSVVKGSGNTIYF. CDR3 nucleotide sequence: TGCAGCGTTGTAAAGGGATCTGGAAACACCATATATTTT.

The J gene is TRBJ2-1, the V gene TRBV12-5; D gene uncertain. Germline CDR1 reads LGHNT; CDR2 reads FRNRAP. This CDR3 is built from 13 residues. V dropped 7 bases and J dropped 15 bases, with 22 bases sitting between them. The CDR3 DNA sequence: TGTGCTAGTGCCCGACAATTGGGCCCTACGCCGTTCTTC. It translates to CASARQLGPTPFF.

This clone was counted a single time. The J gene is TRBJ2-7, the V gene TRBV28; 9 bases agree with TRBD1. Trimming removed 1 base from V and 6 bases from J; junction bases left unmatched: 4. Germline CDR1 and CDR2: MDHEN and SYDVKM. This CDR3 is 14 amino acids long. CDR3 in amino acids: CASSLSDRGVEQYF. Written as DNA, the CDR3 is TGTGCCAGCAGTTTATCCGACAGGGGGGTCGAGCAGTACTTC.

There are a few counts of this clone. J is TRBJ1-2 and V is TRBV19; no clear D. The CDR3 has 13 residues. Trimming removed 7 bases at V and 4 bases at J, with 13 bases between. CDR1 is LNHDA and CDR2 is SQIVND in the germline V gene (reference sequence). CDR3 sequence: CASTKSRSYGYTF. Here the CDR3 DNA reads TGTGCCAGTACCAAGTCCCGTTCCTATGGCTACACCTTC.

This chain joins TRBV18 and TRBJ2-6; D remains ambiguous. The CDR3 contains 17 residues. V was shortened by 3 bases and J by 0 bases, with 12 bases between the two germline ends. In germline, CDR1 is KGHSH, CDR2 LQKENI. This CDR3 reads CASSPRNSYSGANVLTF. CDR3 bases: TGTGCCAGCTCACCCCGCAACAGCTACTCTGGGGCCAACGTCCTGACTTTC.

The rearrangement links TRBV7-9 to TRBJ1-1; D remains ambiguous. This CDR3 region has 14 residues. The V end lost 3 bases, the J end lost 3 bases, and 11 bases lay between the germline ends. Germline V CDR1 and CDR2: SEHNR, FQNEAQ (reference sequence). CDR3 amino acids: CASSLDFQDTEAFF. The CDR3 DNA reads TGTGCCAGCAGCTTGGATTTTCAGGACACTGAAGCTTTCTTT.

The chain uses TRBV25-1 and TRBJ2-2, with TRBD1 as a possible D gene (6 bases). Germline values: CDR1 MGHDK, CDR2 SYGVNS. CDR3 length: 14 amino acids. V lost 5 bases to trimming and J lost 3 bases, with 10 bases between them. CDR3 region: CASSQGGYTGELFF. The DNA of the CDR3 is TGTGCCAGCAGTCAAGGGGGTTACACCGGGGAGCTGTTTTTT.

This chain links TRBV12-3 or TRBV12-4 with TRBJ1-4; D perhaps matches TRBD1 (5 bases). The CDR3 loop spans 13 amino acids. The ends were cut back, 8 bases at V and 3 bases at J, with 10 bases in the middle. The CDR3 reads CASGGLPNEKLFF. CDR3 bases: TGTGCCAGCGGGGGGTTGCCTAATGAAAAACTGTTTTTT.

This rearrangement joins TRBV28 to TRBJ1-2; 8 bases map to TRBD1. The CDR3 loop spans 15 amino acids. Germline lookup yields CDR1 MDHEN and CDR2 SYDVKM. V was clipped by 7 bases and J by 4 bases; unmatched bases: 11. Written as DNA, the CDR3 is TGTGCCAGCAACTCCGGTGGGACAGGCCTCTATGGCTACACCTTC. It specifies CASNSGGTGLYGYTF.

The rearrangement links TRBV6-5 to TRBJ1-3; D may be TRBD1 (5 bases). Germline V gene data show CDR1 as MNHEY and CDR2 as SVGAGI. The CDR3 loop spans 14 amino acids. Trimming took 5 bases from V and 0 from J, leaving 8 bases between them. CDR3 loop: CASSRQTSGNTIYF. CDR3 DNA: TGTGCCAGCAGTCGACAGACCTCTGGAAACACCATATATTTT.

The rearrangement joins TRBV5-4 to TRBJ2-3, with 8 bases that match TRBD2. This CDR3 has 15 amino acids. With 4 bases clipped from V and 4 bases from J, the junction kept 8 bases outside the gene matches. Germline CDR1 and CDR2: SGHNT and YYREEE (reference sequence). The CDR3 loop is CASSRGGSPPDTQYF. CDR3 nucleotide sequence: TGTGCCAGCAGCCGCGGGGGGTCCCCCCCAGATACGCAGTATTTT.

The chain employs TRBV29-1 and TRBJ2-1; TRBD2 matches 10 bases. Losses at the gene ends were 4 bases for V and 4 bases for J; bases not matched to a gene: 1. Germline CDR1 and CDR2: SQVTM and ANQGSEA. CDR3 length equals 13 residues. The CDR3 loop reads CSVGGLAYNEQFF. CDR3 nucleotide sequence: TGCAGCGTTGGGGGACTAGCGTACAATGAGCAGTTCTTC.

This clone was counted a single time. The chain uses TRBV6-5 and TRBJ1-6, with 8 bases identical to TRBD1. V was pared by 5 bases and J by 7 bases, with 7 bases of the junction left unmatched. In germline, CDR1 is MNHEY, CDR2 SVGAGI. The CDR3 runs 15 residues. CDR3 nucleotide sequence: TGTGCCAGCAGTCCTCGGACAGGGCCAAATTCACCCCTCCACTTT. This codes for CASSPRTGPNSPLHF.

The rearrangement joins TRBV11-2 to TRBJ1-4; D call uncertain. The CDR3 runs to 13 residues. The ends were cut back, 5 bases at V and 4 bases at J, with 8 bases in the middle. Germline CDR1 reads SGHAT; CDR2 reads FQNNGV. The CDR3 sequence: CASSPGHNEKLFF. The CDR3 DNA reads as TGTGCCAGCAGCCCCGGCCATAATGAAAAACTGTTTTTT.

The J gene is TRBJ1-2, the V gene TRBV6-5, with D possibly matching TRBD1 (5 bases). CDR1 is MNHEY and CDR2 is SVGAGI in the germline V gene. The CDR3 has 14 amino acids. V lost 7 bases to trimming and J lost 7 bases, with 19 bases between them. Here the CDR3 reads CASTPSGQASGYTF. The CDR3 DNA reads TGTGCCAGCACCCCATCGGGGCAGGCCTCTGGCTACACCTTC.

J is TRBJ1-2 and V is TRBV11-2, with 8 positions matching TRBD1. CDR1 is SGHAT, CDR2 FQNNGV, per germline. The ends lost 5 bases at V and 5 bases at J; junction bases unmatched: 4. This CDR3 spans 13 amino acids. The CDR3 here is CASSEDRAYGYTF. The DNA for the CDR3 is TGTGCCAGCAGCGAGGACAGGGCGTATGGCTACACCTTC.

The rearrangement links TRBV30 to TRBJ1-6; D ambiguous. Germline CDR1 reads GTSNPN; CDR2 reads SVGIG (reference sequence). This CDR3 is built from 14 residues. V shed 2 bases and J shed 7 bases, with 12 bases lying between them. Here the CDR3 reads CAWSPLGVNSPLHF. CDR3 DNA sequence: TGTGCCTGGAGTCCCCTCGGGGTCAATTCACCCCTCCACTTT.

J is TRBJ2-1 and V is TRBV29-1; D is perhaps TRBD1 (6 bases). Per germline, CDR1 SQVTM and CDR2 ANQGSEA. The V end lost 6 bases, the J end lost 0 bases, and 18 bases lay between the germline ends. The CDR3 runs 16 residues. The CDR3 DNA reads TGCAGCGTCATCCTAAACACAGGGAGCTCCTACAATGAGCAGTTCTTC. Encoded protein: CSVILNTGSSYNEQFF.

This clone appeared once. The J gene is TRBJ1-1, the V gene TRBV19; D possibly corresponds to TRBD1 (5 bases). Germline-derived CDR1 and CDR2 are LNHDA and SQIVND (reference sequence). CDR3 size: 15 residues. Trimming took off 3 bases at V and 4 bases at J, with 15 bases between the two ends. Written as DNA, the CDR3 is TGTGCCAGTAGTATCGAGGGAGGGGAAGGCACTGAAGCTTTCTTT. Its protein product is CASSIEGGEGTEAFF. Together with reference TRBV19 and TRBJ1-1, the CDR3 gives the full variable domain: DGGITQSPKYLFRKEGQNVTLSCEQNLNHDAMYWYRQDPGQGLRLIYYSQIVNDFQKGDIAEGYSVSREKKESFPLTVTSAQKNPTAFYLCASSIEGGEGTEAFFGQGTRLTVV.

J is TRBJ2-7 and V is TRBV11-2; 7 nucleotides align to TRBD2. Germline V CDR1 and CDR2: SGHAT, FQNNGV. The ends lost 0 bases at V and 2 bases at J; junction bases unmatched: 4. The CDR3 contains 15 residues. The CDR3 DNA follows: TGTGCCAGCAGCTTAGAGTTGGGACTAACCTACGAGCAGTACTTC. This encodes CASSLELGLTYEQYF.

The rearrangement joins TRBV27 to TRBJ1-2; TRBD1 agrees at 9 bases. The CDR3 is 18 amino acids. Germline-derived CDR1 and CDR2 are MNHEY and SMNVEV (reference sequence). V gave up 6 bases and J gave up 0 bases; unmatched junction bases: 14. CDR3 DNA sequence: TGTGCCAGCAGCCCGGGACAGGGAGTTTTCGGAGCTAACTATGGCTACACCTTC. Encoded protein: CASSPGQGVFGANYGYTF.

CDR3 amino acids: CASSLRPGLAGATEQFF. DNA of the CDR3: TGTGCCAGCAGCTTACGTCCGGGACTAGCGGGGGCCACAGAGCAGTTCTTC. The chain employs TRBV9 and TRBJ2-1; 14 bases match TRBD2. CDR1 SGDLS and CDR2 YYNGEE come from the germline V gene. This CDR3 comprises 17 residues. V dropped 4 bases and J dropped 10; count of bases not matched to a gene: 13. The variable domain in full, completed from reference TRBV9 and TRBJ2-1, reads DSGVTQTPKHLITATGQRVTLRCSPRSGDLSVYWYQQSLDQGLQFLIQYYNGEERAKGNILERFSAQQFPDLHSELNLSSLELGDSALYFCASSLRPGLAGATEQFFGPGTRLTVL.

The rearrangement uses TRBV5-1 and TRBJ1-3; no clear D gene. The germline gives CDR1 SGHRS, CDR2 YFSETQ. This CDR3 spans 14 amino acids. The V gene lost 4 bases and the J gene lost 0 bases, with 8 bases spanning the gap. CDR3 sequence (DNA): TGCGCCAGCAGCAGGTCCTTCTCTGGAAACACCATATATTTT. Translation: CASSRSFSGNTIYF.

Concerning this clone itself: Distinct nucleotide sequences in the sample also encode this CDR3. CDR3 residues: CASSFGGREETQYF. The CDR3, as DNA: TGTGCCAGCAGCTTCGGCGGGAGGGAAGAGACCCAGTACTTC. The gene calls are TRBV7-9 and TRBJ2-5; the match to TRBD2 covers 9 bases. V shed 3 bases, J shed 3 bases, and the junction held 2 bases outside the gene matches. Germline V CDR1 and CDR2: SEHNR, FQNEAQ (reference sequence). There are 14 residues in the CDR3.

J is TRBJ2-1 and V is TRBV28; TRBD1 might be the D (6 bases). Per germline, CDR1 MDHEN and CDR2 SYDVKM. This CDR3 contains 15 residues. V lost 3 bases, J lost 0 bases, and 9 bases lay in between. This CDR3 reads CASSFQGSSYNEQFF. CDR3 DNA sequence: TGTGCCAGCAGTTTTCAGGGGAGCTCCTACAATGAGCAGTTCTTC.

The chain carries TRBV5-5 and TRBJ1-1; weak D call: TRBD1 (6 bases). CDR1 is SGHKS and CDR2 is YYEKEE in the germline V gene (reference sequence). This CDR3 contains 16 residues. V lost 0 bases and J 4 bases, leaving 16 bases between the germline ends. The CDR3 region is CASSLEAGVVGTEAFF. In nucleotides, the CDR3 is TGTGCCAGCAGCTTGGAGGCAGGGGTAGTTGGCACTGAAGCTTTCTTT.

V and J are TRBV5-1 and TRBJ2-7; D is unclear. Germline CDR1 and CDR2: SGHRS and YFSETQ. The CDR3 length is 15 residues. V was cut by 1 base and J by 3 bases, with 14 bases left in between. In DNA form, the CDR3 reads TGCGCCAGCAGCTTGTCGGGCCCATCTAACTACGAGCAGTACTTC. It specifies CASSLSGPSNYEQYF.

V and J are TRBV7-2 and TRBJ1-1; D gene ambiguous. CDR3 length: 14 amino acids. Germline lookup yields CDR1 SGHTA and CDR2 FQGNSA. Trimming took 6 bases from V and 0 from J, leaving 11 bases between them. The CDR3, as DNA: TGTGCCAGCAGGCCGACAAACATGAACACTGAAGCTTTCTTT. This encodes CASRPTNMNTEAFF.

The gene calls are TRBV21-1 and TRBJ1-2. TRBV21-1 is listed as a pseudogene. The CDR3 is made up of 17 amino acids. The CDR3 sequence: CASSKDGQGGVNYGYTF. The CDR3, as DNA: TGTGCCAGCAGCAAAGATGGTCAGGGGGGGGTGAACTATGGCTACACCTTC.